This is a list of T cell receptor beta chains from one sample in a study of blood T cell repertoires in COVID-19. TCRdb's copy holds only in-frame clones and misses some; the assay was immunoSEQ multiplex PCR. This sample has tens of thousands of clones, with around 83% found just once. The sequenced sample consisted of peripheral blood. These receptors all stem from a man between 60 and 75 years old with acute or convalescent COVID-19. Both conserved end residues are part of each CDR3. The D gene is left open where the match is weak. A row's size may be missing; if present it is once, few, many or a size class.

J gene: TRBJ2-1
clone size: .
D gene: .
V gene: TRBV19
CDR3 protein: CASRRDSYNEQFF
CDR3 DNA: TGTGCCAGTAGGCGGGACTCCTACAATGAGCAGTTCTTC

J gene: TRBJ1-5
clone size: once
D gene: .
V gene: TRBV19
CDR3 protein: CASGQSSNQPQHF
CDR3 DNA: TGTGCCAGTGGGCAGAGTAGCAATCAGCCCCAGCATTTT

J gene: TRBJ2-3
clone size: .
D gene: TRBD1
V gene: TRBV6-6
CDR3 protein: CASSYPGQGADTQYF
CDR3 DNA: TGTGCCAGCAGTTACCCAGGACAGGGAGCAGATACGCAGTATTTT

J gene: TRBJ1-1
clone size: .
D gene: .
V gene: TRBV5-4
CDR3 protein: CASSLRGNTEAFF
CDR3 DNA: TGTGCCAGCAGCTTGCGGGGGAACACTGAAGCTTTCTTT

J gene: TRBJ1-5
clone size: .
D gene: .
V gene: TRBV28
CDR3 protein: CASKGADQPQHF
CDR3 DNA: TGTGCCAGCAAAGGGGCGGATCAGCCCCAGCATTTT

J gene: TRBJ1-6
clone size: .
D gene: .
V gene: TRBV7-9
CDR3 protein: CASSYPGGPLHF
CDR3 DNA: TGTGCCAGCAGCTACCCCGGGGGGCCCCTCCACTTT

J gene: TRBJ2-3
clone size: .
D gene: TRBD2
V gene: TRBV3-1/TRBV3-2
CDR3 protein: CASSQVIVLAGGTTDTQYF
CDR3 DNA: TGTGCCAGCAGCCAAGTGATCGTACTAGCGGGGGGCACCACAGATACGCAGTATTTT

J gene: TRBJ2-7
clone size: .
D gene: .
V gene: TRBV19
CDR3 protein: CASSGAGGDEQYF
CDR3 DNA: TGTGCCAGTTCAGGGGCAGGTGGAGACGAGCAGTACTTC

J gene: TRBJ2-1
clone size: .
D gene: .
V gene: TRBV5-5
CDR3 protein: CASTGGRDGAGVSQFF
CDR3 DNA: TGTGCCAGCACGGGGGGCCGGGACGGCGCGGGAGTGTCGCAGTTCTTC

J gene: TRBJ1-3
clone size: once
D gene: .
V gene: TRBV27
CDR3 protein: CASSLLPGGPSSGNTIYF
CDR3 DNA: TGTGCCAGCAGTTTATTGCCAGGAGGACCCAGCTCTGGAAACACCATATATTTT

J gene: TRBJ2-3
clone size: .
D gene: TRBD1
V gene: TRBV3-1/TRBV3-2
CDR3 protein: CASSQVGTGKDTQYF
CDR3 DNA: TGTGCCAGCAGCCAAGTCGGGACAGGGAAGGATACGCAGTATTTT

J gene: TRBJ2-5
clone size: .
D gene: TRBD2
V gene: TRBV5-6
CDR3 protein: CASSTLTSGAQETQYF
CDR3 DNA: TGTGCCAGCAGCACCTTGACTAGCGGGGCACAAGAGACCCAGTACTTC

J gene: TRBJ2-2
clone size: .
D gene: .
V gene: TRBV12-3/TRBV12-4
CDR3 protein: CASSFTNTGELFF
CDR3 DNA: TGTGCCAGCAGTTTTACGAACACCGGGGAGCTGTTTTTT

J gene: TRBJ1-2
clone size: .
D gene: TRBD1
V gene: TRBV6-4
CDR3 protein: CASTGQGAHYGYTF
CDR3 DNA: TGTGCCAGCACCGGACAGGGGGCGCATTATGGCTACACCTTC

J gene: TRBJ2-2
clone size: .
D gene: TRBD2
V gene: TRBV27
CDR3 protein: CASSLFGTSGGARNTGELFF
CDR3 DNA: TGTGCCAGCAGTTTATTCGGGACTAGCGGGGGGGCTAGGAACACCGGGGAGCTGTTTTTT

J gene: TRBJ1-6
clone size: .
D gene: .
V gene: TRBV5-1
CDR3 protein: CASSLDRPNSPLHF
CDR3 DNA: TGCGCCAGCAGCTTGGACAGGCCGAATTCACCCCTCCACTTT

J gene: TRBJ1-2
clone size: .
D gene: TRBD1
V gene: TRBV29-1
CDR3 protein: CSVDRDRGRNDYGYTF
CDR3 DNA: TGCAGCGTTGACCGGGACAGGGGGCGTAATGACTATGGCTACACCTTC

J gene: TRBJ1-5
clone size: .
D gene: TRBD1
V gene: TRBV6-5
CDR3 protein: CASSKQGSSNQPQHF
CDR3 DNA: TGTGCCAGCAGCAAACAGGGGTCTAGCAATCAGCCCCAGCATTTT

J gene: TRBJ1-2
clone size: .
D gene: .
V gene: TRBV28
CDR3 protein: CASRSGVLYGYTF
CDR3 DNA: TGTGCCAGCAGGTCAGGGGTTCTCTATGGCTACACCTTC

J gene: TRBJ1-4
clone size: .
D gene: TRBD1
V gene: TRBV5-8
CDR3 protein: CASSHGQGTTNEKLFF
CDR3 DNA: TGTGCCAGCAGCCACGGACAGGGGACAACTAATGAAAAACTGTTTTTT

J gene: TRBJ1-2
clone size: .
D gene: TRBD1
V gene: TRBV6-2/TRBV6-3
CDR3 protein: CASSYSDRAGSAAYTF
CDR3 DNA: TGTGCCAGCAGTTACTCAGACAGGGCGGGGAGTGCGGCCTACACCTTC

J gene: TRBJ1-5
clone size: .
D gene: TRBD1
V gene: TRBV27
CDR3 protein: CASSPRQGAGNQPQHF
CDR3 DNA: TGTGCCAGCAGTCCACGACAGGGGGCTGGCAATCAGCCCCAGCATTTT

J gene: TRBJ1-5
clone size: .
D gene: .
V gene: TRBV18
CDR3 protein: CASSQRTGGNQPQHF
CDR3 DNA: TGTGCCAGCTCACAAAGGACGGGGGGAAATCAGCCCCAGCATTTT

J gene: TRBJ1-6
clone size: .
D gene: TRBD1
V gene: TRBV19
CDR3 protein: CASSQTGGNSPLHF
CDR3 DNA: TGTGCCAGTAGTCAGACAGGGGGGAATTCACCCCTCCACTTT

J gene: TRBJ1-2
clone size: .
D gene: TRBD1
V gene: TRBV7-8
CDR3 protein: CASSARTGQDYGYTF
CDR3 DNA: TGTGCCAGCAGCGCCAGGACAGGGCAGGACTATGGCTACACCTTC